This T cell receptor beta chain derives from a study of CD8+ T cells in alopecia areata (dated by TCRdb to the late 2010s). Background on the whole study: Treated patients were enrolled in an open-label pilot trial of oral tofacitinib at 5 to 10 mg twice daily for moderate-to-severe alopecia areata. Patients received tofacitinib for 6 to 18 months and were then followed off drug for 6 months to check for delayed response and recurrence. Clonality in the scalp was compared among normal scalp (n=4), patchy alopecia areata scalp (n=8), and alopecia totalis/universalis scalp (n=8). High-throughput TCRbeta sequencing was used to examine T cell clonal expansion in alopecia areata in both the C3H/HeJ mouse model and human patients. TCRbeta CDR3 regions were amplified by immunoSEQ multiplex PCR with 35 Vbeta forward and 13 Jbeta reverse primers. Biopsies were taken from tofacitinib-treated patients at baseline and again at 4 and 24 weeks into treatment, and several of those patients also had a later scalp biopsy. In treated patients, disease severity was measured using the SALT score, which gives the percentage of scalp surface area affected. RNA was extracted with the PAXgene miRNA kit for fixed scalp, the miRNeasy kit for PBMCs, and the RNeasy kit for mouse skin. Human TCRbeta sequencing covered scalp tissue and sorted CD4+ and CD8+ peripheral blood T cells from patchy and totalis/universalis alopecia areata patients and healthy controls.

What this sample's time point label stands for: less than five weeks on oral tofacitinib. Taken with the paper, the label for treatment or condition translates to: oral pan-JAK inhibitor, 5-10 mg twice daily. Peripheral blood and lesional scalp punch biopsies were obtained from patients with alopecia areata. PBMCs were separated by density centrifugation and stained for CD3, CD4 and CD8, after which CD4+ and CD8+ T cells were sorted on a FACSAria. V has 2 bases trimmed and J has 5 bases trimmed; junction bases matching no gene number 5. The CDR3 covers 13 residues, taking in both the cysteine and the phenylalanine. Left in the record is the CDR3 DNA by itself, 39 bases read in frame from the first base. CDR1 and CDR2 were assigned from the germline V gene (reference sequence) as GTSNPN and SVGIG. Study-level results and caveats: Scalp clonality and the number of expanded CD8+ clones among the top 100 scalp clones were significantly decreased by tofacitinib. Unlike mouse skin, where gammadelta T cells dominate, normal human skin contains resident alphabeta T cells that get sequenced too, which complicates analysis of the scalp TCR repertoire. TCR sequences shared between patients were less clear than in mice, possibly partly because of HLA diversity in the patient population. During tofacitinib treatment, many expanded lesional clones remained in scalp and blood, and this persistence may partly explain relapse after treatment is stopped. Because the treated cohort was small and had just a single nonresponder, larger studies are needed to establish links between baseline CD8+ expansion and response. Higher clonality and more expanded CD8+ clones were observed in lesional scalp than in normal scalp, particularly in alopecia totalis/universalis, a finding suggestive of antigenic drive.

Remarks on this clone: Which antigen it targets is not known. Base qualities were left out, and no much larger clone turns up one base away.

The library was prepared using the immunoSEQ multiplex PCR assay. RNA was extracted from all samples and reverse transcribed into cDNA as template for TCR sequencing. SuperScript III was used to make first-strand cDNA, primed with a 2:1 mix of oligo-dT and random hexamers. A synthetic immune receptor repertoire was used to measure amplification bias, and any remaining bias was corrected computationally. The paper's processing steps were these. After raw reads were preprocessed to remove errors, the CDR3 was defined following IMGT conventions as running from the conserved cysteine to phenylalanine. Clonality was computed as 1 minus the Shannon entropy, with the entropy normalized by log2 of the number of productive unique TCRs. CD4 or CD8 identity of scalp clones was inferred by cross-referencing scalp TCRbeta sequences with sorted blood CD4 and CD8 repertoires. TCRdb carries this immuneACCESS record with in-frame sequences only. Its versions omit some clonotypes, under half of them owing to an unresolved V gene in the studies checked, with the rest unexplained. V, J and clone size are those of that table, while D and trimming were read from the DNA. This sample has 90,000 to 150,000 clones in its table, and about three fifths of those were observed once. The ten biggest clones cover approximately 29% of the sample.

This clonotype was obtained from a human donor with alopecia areata. The chain is encoded by TRBV30 joined to TRBJ2-5, with 7 bases in between that match TRBD2. This material consisted of CD8+ T cells sorted from blood, taken at week 4, from a patient treated with tofacitinib. CDR3 protein: CAWSWEGGETQYF. The base sequence is TGTGCCTGGAGTTGGGAGGGTGGGGAGACCCAGTACTTC. The full variable domain, completed from the reference TRBV30 and TRBJ2-5 proteins outside the CDR3, reads SQTIHQWPATLVQPVGSPLSLECTVEGTSNPNLYWYRQAAGRGLQLLFYSVGIGQISSEVPQNLSASRPQDRQFILSSKKLLLSDSGFYLCAWSWEGGETQYFGPGTRLLVL.